The clone carrying this TCR beta chain was detected ten times or more. RNA transcripts served as template for amplifying TCR beta CDR3 sequences. First-round RT-PCR relied on HTBI primers, and a second-round multiplex PCR came next. MiXCR was run by TCRdb on the multiplex PCR reads, yielding one entry per CDR3 protein. The sample yields some 520,000 distinct CDR3 sequences, approximately 15% seen once. The CDR3 spans 15 residues. J was trimmed by 4 bases and V by 3 bases; bases with no gene match: 5. The data were taken from a study of Graves' ophthalmopathy and Graves' hyperthyroidism. The chain links TRBV12-3 or TRBV12-4 to TRBJ2-7; TRBD2 aligns across 11 bases. Sequenced input: blood. The TCR originated in a woman in her 30s with Graves' ophthalmopathy. The CDR3 sequence is CASSLTTSGEYEQYF. DNA of the CDR3: TGTGCCAGCAGTTTGACGACTAGCGGGGAGTACGAGCAGTACTTC.